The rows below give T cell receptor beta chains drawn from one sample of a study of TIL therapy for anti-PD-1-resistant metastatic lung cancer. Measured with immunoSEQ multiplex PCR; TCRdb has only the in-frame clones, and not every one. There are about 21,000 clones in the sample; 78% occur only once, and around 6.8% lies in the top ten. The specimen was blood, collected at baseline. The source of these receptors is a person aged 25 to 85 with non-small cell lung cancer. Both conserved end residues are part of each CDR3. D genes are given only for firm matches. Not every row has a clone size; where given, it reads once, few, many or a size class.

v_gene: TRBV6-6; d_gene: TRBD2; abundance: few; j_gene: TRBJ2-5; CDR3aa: CASIRAGGQETQYF; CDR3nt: TGTGCCAGCATAAGGGCGGGGGGGCAGGAGACCCAGTACTTC
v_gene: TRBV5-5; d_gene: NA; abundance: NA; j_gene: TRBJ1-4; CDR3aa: CASSQPGASTNEKLFF; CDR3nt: TGTGCCAGCAGCCAGCCGGGGGCGTCAACTAATGAAAAACTGTTTTTT
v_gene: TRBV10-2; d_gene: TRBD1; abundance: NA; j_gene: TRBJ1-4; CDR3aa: CASAQGRTNEKLFF; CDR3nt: TGCGCCAGTGCACAGGGGCGAACTAATGAAAAACTGTTTTTT
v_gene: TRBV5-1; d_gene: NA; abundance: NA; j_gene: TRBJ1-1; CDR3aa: CASSLALGGTEAFF; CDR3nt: TGCGCCAGCAGCTTGGCCCTCGGCGGTACTGAAGCTTTCTTT
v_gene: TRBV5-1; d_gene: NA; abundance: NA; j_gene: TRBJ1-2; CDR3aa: CASSLEGVWGYTF; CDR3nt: TGCGCCAGCAGCTTGGAAGGGGTTTGGGGCTACACCTTC
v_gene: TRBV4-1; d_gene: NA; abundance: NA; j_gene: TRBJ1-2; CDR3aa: CASSQEGQQRVGYTF; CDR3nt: TGCGCCAGCAGCCAAGAGGGCCAACAGAGGGTTGGCTACACCTTC
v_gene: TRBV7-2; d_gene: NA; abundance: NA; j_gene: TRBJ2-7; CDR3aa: CASSLAGENYEQYF; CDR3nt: TGTGCCAGCAGCTTAGCGGGAGAGAACTACGAGCAGTACTTC
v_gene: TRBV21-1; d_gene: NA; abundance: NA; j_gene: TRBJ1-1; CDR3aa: CASSEERVQNTEAFF; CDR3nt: TGTGCCAGCAGCGAAGAACGGGTACAGAACACTGAAGCTTTCTTT
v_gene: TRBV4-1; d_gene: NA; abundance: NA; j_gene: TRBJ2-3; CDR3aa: CASSQALSTDTQYF; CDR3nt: TGCGCCAGCAGCCAAGCCTTGAGCACAGATACGCAGTATTTT
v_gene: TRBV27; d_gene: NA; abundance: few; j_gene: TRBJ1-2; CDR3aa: CASGRSTGGYTF; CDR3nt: TGTGCCAGCGGAAGAAGCACGGGGGGCTACACCTTC
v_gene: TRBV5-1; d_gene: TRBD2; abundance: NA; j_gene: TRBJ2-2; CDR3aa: CASSSPGLATNTGELFF; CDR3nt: TGCGCCAGCAGCTCACCGGGACTAGCGACGAACACCGGGGAGCTGTTTTTT
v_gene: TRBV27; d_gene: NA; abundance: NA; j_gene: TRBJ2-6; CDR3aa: CASSPQPKPGLSSGANVLTF; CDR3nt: TGTGCCAGCAGTCCTCAACCCAAGCCGGGACTGAGCTCTGGGGCCAACGTCCTGACTTTC
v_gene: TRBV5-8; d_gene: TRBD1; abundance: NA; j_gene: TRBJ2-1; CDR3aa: CASSPGQGTYNEQFF; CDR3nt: TGTGCCAGCAGCCCGGGACAGGGAACCTACAATGAGCAGTTCTTC
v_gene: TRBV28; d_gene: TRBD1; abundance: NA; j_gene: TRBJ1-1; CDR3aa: CASSLQGATEAFF; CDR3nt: TGTGCCAGCAGCCTCCAGGGGGCCACTGAAGCTTTCTTT
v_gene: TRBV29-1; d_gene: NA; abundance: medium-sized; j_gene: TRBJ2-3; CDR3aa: CSVDLGDTQYF; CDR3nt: TGCAGCGTTGACCTAGGGGATACGCAGTATTTT
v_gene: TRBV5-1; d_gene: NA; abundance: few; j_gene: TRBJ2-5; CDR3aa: CASSPRVGGETQYF; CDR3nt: TGCGCCAGCAGCCCCCGGGTGGGGGGAGAGACCCAGTACTTC
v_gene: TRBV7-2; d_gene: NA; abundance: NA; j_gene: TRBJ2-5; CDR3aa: CASSLGAGRIQETQYF; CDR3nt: TGTGCCAGCAGCTTAGGAGCGGGCAGGATCCAAGAGACCCAGTACTTC
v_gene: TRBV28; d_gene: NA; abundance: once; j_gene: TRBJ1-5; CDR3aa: CASSFSSSANQPQHF; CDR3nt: TGTGCCAGCAGTTTTAGCAGTAGCGCCAATCAGCCCCAGCATTTT
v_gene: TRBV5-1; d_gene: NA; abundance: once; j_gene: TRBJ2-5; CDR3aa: CASSLEAGRETQYF; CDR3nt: TGCGCCAGCAGCTTGGAAGCAGGGAGAGAGACCCAGTACTTC
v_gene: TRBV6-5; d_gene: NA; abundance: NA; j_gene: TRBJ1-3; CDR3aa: CATQRGNTIYF; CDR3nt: TGTGCCACCCAGCGAGGAAACACCATATATTTT
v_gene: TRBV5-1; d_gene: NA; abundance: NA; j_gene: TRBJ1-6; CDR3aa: CASTPHNTGTGSPLHF; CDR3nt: TGCGCCAGCACGCCGCATAACACGGGGACCGGTTCACCCCTCCACTTT
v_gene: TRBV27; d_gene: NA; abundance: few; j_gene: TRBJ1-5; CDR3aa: CASSSGTFDNQPQHF; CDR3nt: TGTGCCAGCAGTTCTGGGACATTCGACAATCAGCCCCAGCATTTT
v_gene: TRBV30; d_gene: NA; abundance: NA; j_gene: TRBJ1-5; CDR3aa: CAWSLKPVQPQHF; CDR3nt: TGTGCCTGGAGTCTGAAACCCGTCCAGCCCCAGCATTTT
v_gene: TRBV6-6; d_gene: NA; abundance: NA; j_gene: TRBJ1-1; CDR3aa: CASNPVEEVSEAFF; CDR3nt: TGTGCCAGCAACCCGGTAGAAGAAGTTTCTGAAGCTTTCTTT
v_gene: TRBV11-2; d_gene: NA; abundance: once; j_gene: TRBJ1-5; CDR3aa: CASSFLGGNQPQHF; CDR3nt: TGTGCCAGCAGCTTCTTGGGCGGCAATCAGCCCCAGCATTTT
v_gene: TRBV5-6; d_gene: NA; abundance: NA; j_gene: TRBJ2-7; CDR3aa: CASRTTGEPYEQYF; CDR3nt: TGTGCCAGCAGAACTACAGGAGAGCCCTACGAGCAGTACTTC